The source of this TCR beta chain is a study of high-grade serous ovarian cancer treatment subgroups. V gave up 5 bases and J gave up 5 bases, with 12 bases separating them. CDR1 is MGHDK and CDR2 is SYGVNS in the germline V gene. The CDR3 has 14 amino acids. TCRdb keeps only in-frame clones here, not all; method: immunoSEQ multiplex PCR. Of under 10,000 clones in the sample, around 76% were seen once. Points on this clone: Its matching antigen is unknown.

The study's findings and limits: Different patients shared almost no repertoire; same-patient tumors shared roughly 0.095 to 0.85. Bulk tumor TCR sequencing gave no spatial information. Clonal relatedness tracked neoantigen level, and by trend copy number and mutation load.

Tumor samples were taken before definitive surgery or chemotherapy. This TCR was sampled from a human donor with high-grade serous ovarian cancer. The V call is TRBV25-1, the J call TRBJ2-2, with D possibly being TRBD1 or TRBD2 (5 bases each). Sequenced sample: tumor tissue. CDR3 sequence reads: CASSSRGVTGELFF. CDR3 DNA sequence: TGTGCCAGCAGTTCTAGGGGAGTAACCGGGGAGCTGTTTTTT.